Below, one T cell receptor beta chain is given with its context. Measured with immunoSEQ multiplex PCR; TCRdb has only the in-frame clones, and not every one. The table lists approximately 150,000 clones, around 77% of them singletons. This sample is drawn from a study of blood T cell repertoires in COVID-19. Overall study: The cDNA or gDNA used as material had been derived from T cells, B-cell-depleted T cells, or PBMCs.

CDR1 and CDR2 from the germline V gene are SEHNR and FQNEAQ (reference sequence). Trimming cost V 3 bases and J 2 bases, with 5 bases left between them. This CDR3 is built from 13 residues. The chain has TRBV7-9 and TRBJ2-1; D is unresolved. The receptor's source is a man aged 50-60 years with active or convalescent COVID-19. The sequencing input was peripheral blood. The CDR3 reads CASSLSAYNEQFF. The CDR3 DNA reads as TGTGCCAGCAGCTTGTCGGCCTACAATGAGCAGTTCTTC.